Detailed here is one TCR beta chain. This clonotype has a count of ten or more. The antigen it recognizes is unknown. No base qualities exist here, and no much larger clone lies one base off it. This was a case-control study nested in a cohort of healthcare workers in London, UK, who had nasopharyngeal swab PCR tests and blood samples taken every week. Healthcare workers were recruited during the week of the UK lockdown, between 23 and 31 March 2020, and followed weekly for up to about 15 weeks. Library preparation employed 5' RACE. The listed sequencing device is NextSeq 500. The TCR library protocol attached unique molecular identifiers to individual cDNA molecules to correct for sequencing error and PCR bias. Sequencing covered both TCR alpha and beta chains, and within each sample the abundances of alpha and beta sequences were tightly co-correlated. Per the original workflow: Decombinator V4 was used to annotate TCR sequences for V gene, J gene and CDR3. Expanded TCRs were defined as changing significantly between any two time points under a Poisson model with p below 0.0001. Abundances of TCRs were expressed as counts per million after normalisation to the total number of TCRs sequenced in each sample. TRAV1-2 paired with TRAJ12, TRAJ20 or TRAJ33 defined MAIT TCRs, while TRAV10 paired with TRAJ18 defined iNKT TCRs. VDJdb, accessed 1 November 2021, was searched for CMV, EBV and SARS-CoV-2 annotated TCRs, with TCRs annotated for multiple antigens excluded. TCRdb handled the public reads itself, with Q25 trimming in fastp and clone calling in MiXCR, and kept productive beta chains. Each CDR3 protein appears once, grouped with its most common genes and DNA. TCRdb's processing, not the authors', yielded these V and J calls. The sample profile shows more than 80,000 distinct CDR3 sequences; approximately 13% of them were found once. 1.4% of the sample is held by the ten biggest clonotypes.

This entry is derived from a study of early T cells in non-severe SARS-CoV-2 infection (dated by TCRdb to 2020 to 2022). Looking at the study overall: Bulk RNA from unsorted whole blood was used for TCR sequencing, so alpha and beta chains could not be paired.

From cysteine to phenylalanine, the CDR3 is 15 amino acids long. The DNA shown is the 45-base CDR3, in frame from base 1. V is pruned by 1 base and J by 10 bases, leaving 6 bases of the junction without a gene match. Sequences SGHVS (CDR1) and FNYEAQ (CDR2) are obtained from the germline V gene. Points the paper makes about the study in general: VDJdb matching was skewed toward anti-spike CD8 responses, so virus-specific expansions were likely underestimated and private and CD4 specificities were missed.

The sample taken for sequencing was whole blood. The V and J genes are TRBV7-6 and TRBJ1-6; TRBD1 lines up with 8 middle nucleotides. This clonotype originated in an adult who was a healthcare worker with PCR-confirmed SARS-CoV-2 infection or an uninfected control (not recorded which). The nucleotide sequence is TGTGCCAGCAGCTTAGGGGGGGACAGGAAATCACCCCTCCACTTT. This is translated as CASSLGGDRKSPLHF.